The next 21 T cell receptor beta chains were all read from a single sample in a study of PD-1 blockade in mismatch repair-deficient tumors. The protocol was immunoSEQ multiplex PCR, while the TCRdb copy is restricted to in-frame clones and leaves out a portion. Seen here are around 130,000 clones, roughly 90% observed once, and the top ten hold roughly 12%. The sequenced sample was peripheral blood, obtained approximately 72 weeks after starting pembrolizumab. The receptors were sampled from an adult with mismatch repair-deficient cancer.

The rearrangement joins TRBV19 to TRBJ2-1; D is perhaps TRBD2 (7 bases). With 6 bases removed from V and 2 bases from J, the gap between germline ends came to 17 bases. The CDR3 has 16 residues. The V gene's germline CDR1 is LNHDA and CDR2 SQIVND (reference sequence). The CDR3, as DNA: TGTGCCAGTAGCATCATCGGCGGGGGCGCCTACAATGAGCAGTTCTTC. It translates to CASSIIGGGAYNEQFF.

The chain has TRBV12-5 and TRBJ2-7; tentatively, D is TRBD1 or TRBD2 (5 bases each). Trimming shortened V by 3 bases and J by 5 bases, and 17 bases separated the two germline ends. From germline, CDR1 is LGHNT and CDR2 FRNRAP. There are 15 residues in the CDR3. The CDR3 DNA reads TGTGCTAGTGGTTTTTACTCGGGCAGGGACCACGAGCAGTACTTC. Translated, it gives CASGFYSGRDHEQYF.

The rearrangement links TRBV15 to TRBJ2-3; D not resolved. V was clipped by 2 bases and J by 1 base, with 10 bases between them. This CDR3 comprises 15 residues. Germline V lookup: CDR1 LNHNV, CDR2 YYDKDF (reference sequence). The CDR3 nucleotides are TGTGCCACCAGCAGAAAATCCGTGGGCACAGATACGCAGTATTTT. Translating it yields CATSRKSVGTDTQYF.

The chain's CDR3 is CSASRTGPEQYF. In DNA, the CDR3 is TGCAGCGCCTCCCGGACAGGACCCGAGCAGTACTTC. The chain carries TRBV29-1 and TRBJ2-7, with 7 bases fitting TRBD1. Germline V gives CDR1 SQVTM, CDR2 ANQGSEA. The CDR3 spans 12 residues. The J segment lost 6 bases and the V segment lost 7 bases, leaving 9 bases of the junction unmatched.

The V call is TRBV19, the J call TRBJ2-3; D gene unclear. V was cut by 3 bases and J by 2 bases, with 21 bases left in between. Looked up from germline, CDR1 is LNHDA and CDR2 is SQIVND (reference sequence). The CDR3 spans 18 residues. The CDR3 sequence: CASSMALDSMYITDTQYF. In DNA form, the CDR3 reads TGTGCCAGTAGTATGGCCCTAGATAGTATGTACATCACAGATACGCAGTATTTT.

This clone has a single count. This sequence joins TRBV7-8 and TRBJ2-7; the match to TRBD1 covers 8 bases. The germline V gene encodes CDR1 SGHVS and CDR2 FQNEAQ. The CDR3 loop spans 15 amino acids. The J segment lost 2 bases and the V segment lost 5 bases, leaving 8 bases of the junction unmatched. The CDR3 DNA sequence: TGTGCCAGCAGCCCCCCCCGGGACAGGACCTACGAGCAGTACTTC. Translated: CASSPPRDRTYEQYF.

V gene TRBV4-1 combines with J gene TRBJ2-3; no clear D. Trimming removed 1 base at V and 1 base at J, with 12 bases between. The CDR3 has 16 amino acids. Germline loops: CDR1 MGHRA, CDR2 YSYEKL. Written as DNA, the CDR3 is TGCGCCAGCAGCCAAGGGGATAGTCTCGGCACAGATACGCAGTATTTT. It codes for CASSQGDSLGTDTQYF.

The genes are TRBV7-6 and TRBJ1-1, with D possibly TRBD1 on 5 matching bases. The CDR3 covers 13 residues. Germline-derived CDR1 and CDR2 are SGHVS and FNYEAQ. The V end lost 0 bases, the J end lost 7 bases, and 9 bases lay between the germline ends. The chain's CDR3 is CASSLARRDEAFF. CDR3 DNA sequence: TGTGCCAGCAGCTTAGCACGCAGGGATGAAGCTTTCTTT.

This chain uses TRBV11-2 with TRBJ2-7; unclear D gene. The CDR3 runs to 12 residues. Germline CDR1 reads SGHAT; CDR2 reads FQNNGV. V dropped 2 bases and J dropped 3 bases, with 5 bases sitting between them. Here the CDR3 DNA reads TGTGCCAGCAGCTTAACGGTCTACGAGCAGTACTTC. It codes for CASSLTVYEQYF. Filled out from reference TRBV11-2 and TRBJ2-7, the complete variable domain reads EAGVAQSPRYKIIEKRQSVAFWCNPISGHATLYWYQQILGQGPKLLIQFQNNGVVDDSQLPKDRFSAERLKGVDSTLKIQPAKLEDSAVYLCASSLTVYEQYFGPGTRLTVT.

The table lists this clone with a few counts. The chain uses TRBV27 and TRBJ2-5; TRBD1 is a possible D gene (5 bases). Germline values: CDR1 MNHEY, CDR2 SMNVEV (reference sequence). V lost 1 base and J lost 2, with 11 bases in between. The CDR3 loop spans 15 amino acids. The CDR3 is CASSLYPGRQETQYF. CDR3 coding DNA: TGTGCCAGCAGTTTATATCCAGGGCGGCAAGAGACCCAGTACTTC.

The chain combines TRBV28 with TRBJ2-7; 9 nucleotides line up with TRBD2. The CDR3 extends over 14 amino acids. Germline V gives CDR1 MDHEN, CDR2 SYDVKM. V dropped 4 bases and J dropped 4; count of bases not matched to a gene: 5. CDR3 loop: CASSYQREVYEQYF. In nucleotides, the CDR3 is TGTGCCAGCAGTTATCAGCGGGAGGTATACGAGCAGTACTTC.

The rearrangement uses TRBV6-6 and TRBJ2-3; the D gene is possibly TRBD2 (6 bases). This CDR3 has 16 amino acids. CDR1 is MNHNY and CDR2 is SVGAGI in the germline V gene (reference sequence). With 5 bases removed from V and 5 bases from J, the gap between germline ends came to 20 bases. CDR3 amino acids: CASSRTSLGRGDTQYF. The CDR3 DNA sequence: TGTGCCAGCAGTAGAACGTCGTTGGGGCGGGGAGATACGCAGTATTTT.

Here the CDR3 DNA reads TGTGCCATCAGTGAGGCCGGGGACGACTCCTACGAGCAGTACTTC. It encodes CAISEAGDDSYEQYF. J is TRBJ2-7 and V is TRBV10-3, with D perhaps given as TRBD1 or TRBD2 (5 bases each). V was pared by 2 bases and J by 0 bases, with 11 bases between. This CDR3 has 15 amino acids. Per germline, CDR1 ENHRY and CDR2 SYGVKD.

This clone was seen once. The V call is TRBV28, the J call TRBJ2-6, with unresolved D. Trimming took 3 bases from V and 2 from J, leaving 8 bases between them. Germline V gene data show CDR1 as MDHEN and CDR2 as SYDVKM. The CDR3 is 15 residues long. CDR3 amino acids: CASSFWVTGANVLTF. The CDR3 nucleotides are TGTGCCAGCAGTTTTTGGGTGACTGGGGCCAACGTCCTGACTTTC.

This chain joins TRBV19 and TRBJ1-1; unclear D gene. The germline V gene encodes CDR1 LNHDA and CDR2 SQIVND (reference sequence). The CDR3 is 14 amino acids. V lost 2 bases to trimming and J lost 3 bases, with 10 bases between them. CDR3 loop: CASSIRDLDTEAFF. The CDR3 DNA reads TGTGCCAGTAGTATAAGGGATTTGGACACTGAAGCTTTCTTT.

The genes are TRBV7-9 and TRBJ1-4; 9 bases line up with TRBD1. The CDR3 contains 17 residues. The V gene's germline CDR1 is SEHNR and CDR2 FQNEAQ (reference sequence). Trimming removed 4 bases from V and 2 bases from J; junction bases left unmatched: 8. This CDR3 reads CASSYRQGGTTNEKLFF. The CDR3 DNA follows: TGTGCCAGCAGCTATAGACAGGGGGGCACCACTAATGAAAAACTGTTTTTT. Supplemented by reference TRBV7-9 and TRBJ1-4, the full variable domain reads DTGVSQNPRHKITKRGQNVTFRCDPISEHNRLYWYRQTLGQGPEFLTYFQNEAQLEKSRLLSDRFSAERPKGSFSTLEIQRTEQGDSAMYLCASSYRQGGTTNEKLFFGSGTQLSVL.

This chain links TRBV29-1 with TRBJ2-7, with a possible D match to TRBD2 (6 bases). This CDR3 comprises 15 residues. Trimming removed 1 base at V and 2 bases at J, with 15 bases between. The germline gives CDR1 SQVTM, CDR2 ANQGSEA. CDR3 residues: CSVEAAGSSTYEQYF. The CDR3 DNA follows: TGCAGCGTTGAAGCCGCGGGGTCGTCGACCTACGAGCAGTACTTC.

The genes are TRBV4-3 and TRBJ2-3; no clear D gene. Per germline, CDR1 LGHNA and CDR2 YSLEER. The CDR3 spans 17 residues. Trimming took off 1 base at V and 0 bases at J, with 14 bases between the two ends. Here the CDR3 DNA reads TGCGCCAGCAGCCAAGTTCGACTGGACCCTAGCACAGATACGCAGTATTTT. Protein sequence: CASSQVRLDPSTDTQYF.

The chain is built from TRBV29-1 and TRBJ2-5; TRBD1 agrees at 8 bases. After removal of 6 bases from V and 5 bases from J, the junction contained 11 bases not matched to a gene. The length of the CDR3 is 14 residues. In germline, CDR1 is SQVTM, CDR2 ANQGSEA. The CDR3, as DNA: TGCAGCGTAGCCCGTCAGGGGGCGCGGGAGACCCAGTACTTC. It codes for CSVARQGARETQYF.

The gene calls are TRBV27 and TRBJ2-1; a possible D gene is TRBD2 (7 bases). The CDR3 has 15 residues. Trimming shortened V by 8 bases and J by 7 bases, and 21 bases separated the two germline ends. CDR1 is MNHEY and CDR2 is SMNVEV in the germline V gene (reference sequence). Here the CDR3 reads CASLPLGGAGNEQFF. DNA for the CDR3: TGTGCCAGCCTACCCCTTGGGGGGGCTGGGAATGAGCAGTTCTTC.

The rearrangement joins TRBV11-2 to TRBJ2-3; D may be TRBD2 (6 bases). Germline CDR1 is SGHAT and CDR2 is FQNNGV. The CDR3 is 16 amino acids. Trimming pared 5 bases from V and 3 bases from J, leaving 18 bases between. As DNA, the CDR3 is TGTGCCAGCAGCCCAACTGGGGGGACTGGGACAGATACGCAGTATTTT. Protein product: CASSPTGGTGTDTQYF.